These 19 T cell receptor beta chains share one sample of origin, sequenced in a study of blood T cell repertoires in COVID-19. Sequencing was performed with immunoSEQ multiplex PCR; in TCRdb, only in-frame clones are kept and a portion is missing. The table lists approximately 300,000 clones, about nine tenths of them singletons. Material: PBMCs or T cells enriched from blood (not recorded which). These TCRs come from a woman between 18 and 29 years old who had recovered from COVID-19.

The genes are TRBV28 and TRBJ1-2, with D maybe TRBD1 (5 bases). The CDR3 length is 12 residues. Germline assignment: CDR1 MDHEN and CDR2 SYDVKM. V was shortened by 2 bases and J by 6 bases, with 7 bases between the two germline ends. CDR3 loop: CASSLQGNGYTF. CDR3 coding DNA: TGTGCCAGCAGTTTACAGGGCAATGGCTACACCTTC.

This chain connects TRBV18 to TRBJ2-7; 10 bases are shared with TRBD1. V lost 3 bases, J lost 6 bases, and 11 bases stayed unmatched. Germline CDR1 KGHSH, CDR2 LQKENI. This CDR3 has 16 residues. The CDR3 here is CASSPTAGTGVGEQYF. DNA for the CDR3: TGTGCCAGCTCACCTACCGCCGGGACAGGGGTGGGCGAGCAGTACTTC.

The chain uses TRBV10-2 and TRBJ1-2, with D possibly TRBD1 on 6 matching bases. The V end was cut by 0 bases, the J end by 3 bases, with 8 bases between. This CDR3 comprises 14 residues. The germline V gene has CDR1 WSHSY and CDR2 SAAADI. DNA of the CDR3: TGCGCCAGCAGTGAGTCACAGGGTGACTATGGCTACACCTTC. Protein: CASSESQGDYGYTF.

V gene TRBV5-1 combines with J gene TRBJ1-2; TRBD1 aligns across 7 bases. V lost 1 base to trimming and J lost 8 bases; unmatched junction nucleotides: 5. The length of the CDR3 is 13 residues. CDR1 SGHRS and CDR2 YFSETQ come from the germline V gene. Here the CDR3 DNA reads TGCGCCAGCAGCTTGTCCCAGGGGGTGGGCTACACCTTC. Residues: CASSLSQGVGYTF.

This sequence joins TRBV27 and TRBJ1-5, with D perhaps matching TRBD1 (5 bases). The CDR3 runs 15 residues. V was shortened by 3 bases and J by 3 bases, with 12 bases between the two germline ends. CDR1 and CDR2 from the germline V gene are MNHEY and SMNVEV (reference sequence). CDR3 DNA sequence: TGTGCCAGCAGTTTCCTGACAGAGGTCAATCAGCCCCAGCATTTT. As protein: CASSFLTEVNQPQHF.

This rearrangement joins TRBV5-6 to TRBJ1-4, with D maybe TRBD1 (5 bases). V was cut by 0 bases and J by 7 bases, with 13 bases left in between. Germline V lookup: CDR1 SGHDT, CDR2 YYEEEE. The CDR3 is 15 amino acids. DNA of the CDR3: TGTGCCAGCAGCTTGGGCGGGGGAAAGGGTGAAAAACTGTTTTTT. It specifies CASSLGGGKGEKLFF.

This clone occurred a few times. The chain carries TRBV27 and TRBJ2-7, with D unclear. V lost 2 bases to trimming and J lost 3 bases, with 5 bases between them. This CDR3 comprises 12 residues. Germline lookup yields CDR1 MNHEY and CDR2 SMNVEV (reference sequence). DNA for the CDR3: TGTGCCAGCAGTTTAATTAGCTACGAGCAGTACTTC. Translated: CASSLISYEQYF.

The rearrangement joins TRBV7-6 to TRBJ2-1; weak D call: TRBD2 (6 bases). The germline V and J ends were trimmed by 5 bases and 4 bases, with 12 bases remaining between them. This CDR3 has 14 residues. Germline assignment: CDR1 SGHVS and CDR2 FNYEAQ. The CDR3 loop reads CASSETGVYNEQFF. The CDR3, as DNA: TGTGCCAGCAGCGAAACGGGGGTATACAATGAGCAGTTCTTC. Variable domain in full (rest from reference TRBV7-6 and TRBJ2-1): GAGVSQSPRYKVTKRGQDVALRCDPISGHVSLYWYRQALGQGPEFLTYFNYEAQQDKSGLPNDRFSAERPEGSISTLTIQRTEQRDSAMYRCASSETGVYNEQFFGPGTRLTVL.

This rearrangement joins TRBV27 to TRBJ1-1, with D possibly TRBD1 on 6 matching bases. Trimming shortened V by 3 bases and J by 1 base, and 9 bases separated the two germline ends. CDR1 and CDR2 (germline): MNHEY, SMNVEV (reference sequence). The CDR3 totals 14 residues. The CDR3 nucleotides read TGTGCCAGCAGTTTTAGGGGGACGAACACTGAAGCTTTCTTT. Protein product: CASSFRGTNTEAFF.

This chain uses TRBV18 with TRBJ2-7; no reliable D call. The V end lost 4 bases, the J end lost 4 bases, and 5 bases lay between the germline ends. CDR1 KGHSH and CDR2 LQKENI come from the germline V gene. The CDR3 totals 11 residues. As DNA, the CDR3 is TGTGCCAGCTCACTAGCTTACGAGCAGTACTTC. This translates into CASSLAYEQYF. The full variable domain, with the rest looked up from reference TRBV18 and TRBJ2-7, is NAGVMQNPRHLVRRRGQEARLRCSPMKGHSHVYWYRQLPEEGLKFMVYLQKENIIDESGMPKERFSAEFPKEGPSILRIQQVVRGDSAAYFCASSLAYEQYFGPGTRLTVT.

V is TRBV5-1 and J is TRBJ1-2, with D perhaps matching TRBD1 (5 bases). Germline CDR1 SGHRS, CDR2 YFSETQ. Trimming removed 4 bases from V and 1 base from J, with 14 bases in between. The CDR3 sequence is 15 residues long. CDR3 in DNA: TGCGCCAGCAGCCCTACCAGGGAAGATAACTATGGCTACACCTTC. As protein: CASSPTREDNYGYTF.

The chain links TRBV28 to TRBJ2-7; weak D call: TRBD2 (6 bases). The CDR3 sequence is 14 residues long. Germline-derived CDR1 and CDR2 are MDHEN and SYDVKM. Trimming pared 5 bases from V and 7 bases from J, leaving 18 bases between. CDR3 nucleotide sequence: TGTGCCAGCAGTCAGGACTTTCCCGCGGGGGAGCAGTACTTC. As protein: CASSQDFPAGEQYF.

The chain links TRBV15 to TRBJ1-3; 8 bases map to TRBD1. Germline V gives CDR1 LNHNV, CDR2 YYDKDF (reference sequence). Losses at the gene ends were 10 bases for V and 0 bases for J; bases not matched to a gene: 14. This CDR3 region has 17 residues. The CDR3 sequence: CAIRSGTGTISGNTIYF. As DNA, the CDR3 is TGTGCCATCCGGTCTGGGACAGGTACAATCTCTGGAAACACCATATATTTT.

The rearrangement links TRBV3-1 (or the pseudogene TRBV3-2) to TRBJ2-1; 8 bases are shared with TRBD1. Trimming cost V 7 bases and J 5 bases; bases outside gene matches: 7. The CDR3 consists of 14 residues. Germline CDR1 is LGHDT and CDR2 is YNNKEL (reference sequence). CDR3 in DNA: TGTGCCAGCACAGCAGGGGGCAGGAACAATGAGCAGTTCTTC. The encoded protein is CASTAGGRNNEQFF.

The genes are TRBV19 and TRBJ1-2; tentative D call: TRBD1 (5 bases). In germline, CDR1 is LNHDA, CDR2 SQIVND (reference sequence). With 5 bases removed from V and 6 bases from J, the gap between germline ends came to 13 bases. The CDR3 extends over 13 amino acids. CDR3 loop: CASSWEVGDGYTF. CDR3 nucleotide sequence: TGTGCCAGTAGTTGGGAGGTGGGGGATGGCTACACCTTC.

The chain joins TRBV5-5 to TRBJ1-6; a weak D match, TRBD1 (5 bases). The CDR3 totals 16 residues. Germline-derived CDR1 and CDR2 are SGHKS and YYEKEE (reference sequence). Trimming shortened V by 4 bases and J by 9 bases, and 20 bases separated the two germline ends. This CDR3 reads CASSPLQGAVGSPLHF. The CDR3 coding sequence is TGTGCCAGCAGCCCCCTTCAGGGCGCGGTGGGTTCACCCCTCCACTTT.

This chain's CDR3 is CSVATSGRARGQFF. In nucleotides, the CDR3 is TGCAGCGTTGCAACCAGCGGGAGGGCCAGGGGGCAGTTCTTC. This chain joins TRBV29-1 and TRBJ2-1, with TRBD2 matching 10 bases. Per germline, CDR1 SQVTM and CDR2 ANQGSEA. J gave up 12 bases and V 4 bases, and 12 bases lay outside the gene matches. There are 14 residues in the CDR3.

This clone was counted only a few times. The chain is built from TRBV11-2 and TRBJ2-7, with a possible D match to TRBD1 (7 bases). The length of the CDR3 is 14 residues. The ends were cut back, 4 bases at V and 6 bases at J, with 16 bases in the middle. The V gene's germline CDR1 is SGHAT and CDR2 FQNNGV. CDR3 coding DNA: TGTGCCAGCAGCTCCAGGGGGGCGCGCTTCGAGCAGTACTTC. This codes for CASSSRGARFEQYF.

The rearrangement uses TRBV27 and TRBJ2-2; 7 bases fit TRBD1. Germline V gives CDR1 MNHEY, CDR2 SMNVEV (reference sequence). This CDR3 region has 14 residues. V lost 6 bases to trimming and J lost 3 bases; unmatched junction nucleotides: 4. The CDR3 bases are TGTGCCAGCAGACTGGGACAGCACACCGGGGAGCTGTTTTTT. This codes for CASRLGQHTGELFF.